This TCR beta chain came from a study of cytotoxic CD8 clonotypes in ibrutinib-treated CLL. TCRdb keeps only in-frame clones here, not all; method: immunoSEQ multiplex PCR. The data contain 150,000 or so clones, about 80% of them seen just once; the ten biggest clones take up 25% to 35%. For this clone: Its antigen is unknown.

General study findings and limits: Clonality was higher at ibrutinib response and returned toward baseline at progression.

Germline V gene data show CDR1 as ENHRY and CDR2 as SYGVKD. Unmatched junction bases numbered 6, after V lost 0 bases and J lost 4 bases. The CDR3 contains 17 residues. This clonotype was obtained from a human donor with chronic lymphocytic leukemia. Sequenced here: PBMCs, sampled after 12 months of ibrutinib treatment. The genes are TRBV10-3 and TRBJ2-2, with 9 nucleotides matching TRBD1. The CDR3 sequence is CAISESVQGASTGELFF. CDR3 nucleotide sequence: TGTGCCATCAGTGAGTCTGTACAGGGGGCGAGCACCGGGGAGCTGTTTTTT.